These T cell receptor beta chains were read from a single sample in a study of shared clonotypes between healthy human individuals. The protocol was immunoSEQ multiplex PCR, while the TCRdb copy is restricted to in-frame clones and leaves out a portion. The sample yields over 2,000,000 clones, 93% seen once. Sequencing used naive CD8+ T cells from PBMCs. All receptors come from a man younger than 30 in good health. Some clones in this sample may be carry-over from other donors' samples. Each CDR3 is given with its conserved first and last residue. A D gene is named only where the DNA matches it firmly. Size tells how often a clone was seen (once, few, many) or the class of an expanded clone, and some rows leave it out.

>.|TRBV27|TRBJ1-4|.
CASSLESDEKLFF
TGTGCCAGCAGTTTAGAGTCCGACGAAAAACTGTTTTTT
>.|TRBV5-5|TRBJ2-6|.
CASSLGVGANVLTF
TGTGCCAGCAGCTTGGGGGTTGGGGCCAACGTCCTGACTTTC
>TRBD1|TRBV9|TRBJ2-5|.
CASSVGQGQETQYF
TGTGCCAGCAGCGTAGGACAGGGTCAAGAGACCCAGTACTTC
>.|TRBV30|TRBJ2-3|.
CAWRASLRPSTDTQYF
TGTGCCTGGAGGGCGTCCCTGCGGCCCAGCACAGATACGCAGTATTTT
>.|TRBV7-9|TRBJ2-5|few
CASSFVTTETQYF
TGTGCCAGCAGCTTTGTGACCACGGAGACCCAGTACTTC
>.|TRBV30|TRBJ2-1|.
CAWRERASSYNEQFF
TGTGCCTGGAGGGAGCGGGCCAGCTCCTACAATGAGCAGTTCTTC
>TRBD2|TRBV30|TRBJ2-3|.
CAWNLGLAGSDTQYF
TGTGCCTGGAACCTCGGGCTAGCGGGGAGCGATACGCAGTATTTT
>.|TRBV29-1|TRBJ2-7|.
CSVEGGGGSYEQYF
TGCAGCGTTGAGGGGGGAGGGGGCTCCTACGAGCAGTACTTC
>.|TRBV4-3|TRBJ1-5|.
CASSYSHHEGNQPQHF
TGCGCCAGCAGCTACAGTCATCACGAGGGCAATCAGCCCCAGCATTTT
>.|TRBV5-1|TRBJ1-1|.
CASSDPPNTEAFF
TGCGCCAGCAGCGACCCGCCTAACACTGAAGCTTTCTTT
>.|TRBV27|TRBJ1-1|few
CASSWGTEAFF
TGTGCCAGCAGTTGGGGGACTGAAGCTTTCTTT
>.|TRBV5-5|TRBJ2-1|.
CASSLTSWGYNEQFF
TGTGCCAGCAGCTTGACGTCGTGGGGGTACAATGAGCAGTTCTTC
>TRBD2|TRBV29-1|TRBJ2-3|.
CSVEVPRLAGGTDTQYF
TGCAGCGTTGAAGTCCCGCGACTAGCGGGGGGCACAGATACGCAGTATTTT
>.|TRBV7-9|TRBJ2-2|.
CASSYSTGVNTGELFF
TGTGCCAGCAGCTATTCGACAGGTGTGAACACCGGGGAGCTGTTTTTT
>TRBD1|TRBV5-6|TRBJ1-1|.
CASSPPWGTAEAFF
TGTGCCAGCAGCCCCCCGTGGGGGACAGCCGAAGCTTTCTTT
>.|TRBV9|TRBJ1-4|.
CASSVGGSGEKLFF
TGTGCCAGCAGCGTAGGTGGGTCGGGTGAAAAACTGTTTTTT
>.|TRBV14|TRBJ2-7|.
CASSQGQGLSYEQYF
TGTGCCAGCAGCCAAGGACAGGGACTCTCCTACGAGCAGTACTTC
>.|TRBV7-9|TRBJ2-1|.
CASSLPWTSGGYNEQFF
TGTGCCAGCAGCTTACCATGGACCAGCGGAGGTTACAATGAGCAGTTCTTC
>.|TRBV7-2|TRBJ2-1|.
CASSLEGRWYDEQFF
TGTGCCAGCAGCTTAGAGGGGAGGTGGTACGATGAGCAGTTCTTC
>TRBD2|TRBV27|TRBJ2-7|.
CASSLRTSEWYEQYF
TGTGCCAGCAGTTTACGGACTAGCGAGTGGTACGAGCAGTACTTC
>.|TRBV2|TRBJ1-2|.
CASSGGRSPYGYTF
TGTGCCAGCAGCGGGGGACGGTCTCCTTATGGCTACACCTTC
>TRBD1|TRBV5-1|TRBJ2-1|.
CASLDGRGSDNEQFF
TGCGCCAGCTTGGACGGCAGGGGGTCAGACAATGAGCAGTTCTTC
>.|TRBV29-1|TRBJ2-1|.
CSGLLAGEQFF
TGCAGCGGCCTACTAGCCGGTGAGCAGTTCTTC
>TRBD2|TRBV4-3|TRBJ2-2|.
CASSHPWGGRGNTGELFF
TGCGCCAGCAGCCATCCTTGGGGCGGGAGGGGGAACACCGGGGAGCTGTTTTTT
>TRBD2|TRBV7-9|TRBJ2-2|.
CASSLGLAGLNTGELFF
TGTGCCAGCAGCTTAGGCCTAGCGGGACTTAACACCGGGGAGCTGTTTTTT
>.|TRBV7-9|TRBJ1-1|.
CASSLASGEDTEAFF
TGTGCCAGCAGCTTAGCATCAGGGGAGGACACTGAAGCTTTCTTT
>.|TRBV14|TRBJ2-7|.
CASSQDNKPYEQYF
TGTGCCAGCAGCCAAGATAACAAACCCTACGAGCAGTACTTC
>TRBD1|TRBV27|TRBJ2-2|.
CASTRTGATWELFF
TGTGCCAGCACCCGGACAGGGGCCACGTGGGAGCTGTTTTTT
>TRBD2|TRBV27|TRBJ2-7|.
CASSLTSGRAYEQYF
TGTGCCAGCAGTCTTACTAGCGGGAGGGCCTACGAGCAGTACTTC
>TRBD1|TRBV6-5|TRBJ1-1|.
CASSYSAGGGTEAFF
TGTGCCAGCAGTTATTCGGCAGGGGGAGGCACTGAAGCTTTCTTT
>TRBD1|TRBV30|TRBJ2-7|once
CASTGQGVYEQYF
TGTGCCTCCACGGGACAGGGGGTCTACGAGCAGTACTTC
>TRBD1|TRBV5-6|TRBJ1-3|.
CASSFQGAAGNTIYF
TGTGCCAGCAGCTTTCAGGGGGCAGCTGGAAACACCATATATTTT
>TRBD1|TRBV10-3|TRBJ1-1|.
CAISDVLGGQAFF
TGTGCCATCAGTGATGTTTTAGGGGGCCAAGCTTTCTTT
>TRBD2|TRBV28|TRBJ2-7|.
CASSLAGVKEQYF
TGTGCCAGTTCCCTAGCGGGAGTAAAAGAGCAGTACTTC
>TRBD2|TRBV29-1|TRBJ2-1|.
CSSKGGSSYNEQFF
TGCAGCTCAAAGGGCGGGAGCTCCTACAATGAGCAGTTCTTC
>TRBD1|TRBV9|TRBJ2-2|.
CASSAGQGMAGELFF
TGTGCCAGCAGCGCGGGACAGGGGATGGCCGGGGAGCTGTTTTTT
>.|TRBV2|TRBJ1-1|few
CASSVYGEAFF
TGTGCCAGCAGTGTATACGGAGAAGCTTTCTTT
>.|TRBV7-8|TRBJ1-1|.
CASSSYGSPGNTEAFF
TGTGCCAGCAGCTCCTACGGGTCCCCCGGAAACACTGAAGCTTTCTTT
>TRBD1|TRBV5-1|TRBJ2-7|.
CASMPGQGARNEQYF
TGCGCCAGCATGCCGGGACAGGGGGCAAGAAACGAGCAGTACTTC
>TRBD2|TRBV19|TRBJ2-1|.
CASSVGLASYNEQFF
TGTGCCAGTAGTGTGGGACTAGCTTCCTACAATGAGCAGTTCTTC
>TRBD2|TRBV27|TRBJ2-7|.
CASSPGGSSYEQYF
TGTGCCAGCAGTCCGGGAGGTAGCTCCTACGAGCAGTACTTC
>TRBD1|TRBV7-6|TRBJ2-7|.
CASCDRVGDEQYF
TGTGCCAGCTGCGACAGGGTCGGCGACGAGCAGTACTTC
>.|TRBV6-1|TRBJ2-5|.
CASTARGETQYF
TGTGCCAGCACCGCTCGGGGGGAGACCCAGTACTTC
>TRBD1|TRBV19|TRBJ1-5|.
CASSAWTGRNQPQHF
TGTGCCAGTAGTGCGTGGACAGGACGCAATCAGCCCCAGCATTTT
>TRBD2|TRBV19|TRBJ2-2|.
CASTRRLAGFLTGELFF
TGTGCCAGTACCCGGCGACTAGCGGGATTTCTCACCGGGGAGCTGTTTTTT
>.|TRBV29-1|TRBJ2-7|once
CSVFGFSYEQYF
TGCAGCGTTTTCGGGTTCTCCTACGAGCAGTACTTC
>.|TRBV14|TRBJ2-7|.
CASSQFPAGSSYEQYF
TGTGCCAGCAGCCAGTTTCCCGCTGGGAGCTCCTACGAGCAGTACTTC
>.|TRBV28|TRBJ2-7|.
CASSPDSPYEQYF
TGTGCCAGCAGCCCGGACTCGCCCTACGAGCAGTACTTC
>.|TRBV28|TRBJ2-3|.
CASSPPRTGTDTQYF
TGTGCCAGCAGTCCCCCTAGGACAGGCACAGATACGCAGTATTTT
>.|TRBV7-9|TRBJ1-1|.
CASSLSRTNTEAFF
TGTGCCAGCAGCTTAAGTAGGACTAACACTGAAGCTTTCTTT
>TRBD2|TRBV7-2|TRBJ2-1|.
CASSQTQWREGPDEQFF
TGTGCCAGCAGCCAGACCCAATGGCGGGAGGGCCCGGATGAGCAGTTCTTC
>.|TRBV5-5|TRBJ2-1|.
CASSMGANPYNEQFF
TGTGCCAGCAGCATGGGGGCGAACCCCTACAATGAGCAGTTCTTC
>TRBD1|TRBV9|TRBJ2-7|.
CASSEGGQGANEQYF
TGTGCCAGCAGCGAGGGGGGACAGGGGGCCAACGAGCAGTACTTC
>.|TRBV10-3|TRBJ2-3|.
CAISELATDTQYF
TGTGCCATCAGTGAGTTGGCGACAGATACGCAGTATTTT
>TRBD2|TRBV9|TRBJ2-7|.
CASSVDSGRAYEQYF
TGTGCCAGCAGCGTAGATAGCGGGAGGGCCTACGAGCAGTACTTC
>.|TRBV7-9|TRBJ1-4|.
CASSLEWAATNEKLFF
TGTGCCAGCAGCCTGGAGTGGGCTGCAACTAATGAAAAACTGTTTTTT
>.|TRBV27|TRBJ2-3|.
CASSWGPGRGADTQYF
TGTGCCAGCAGTTGGGGGCCTGGGAGAGGGGCAGATACGCAGTATTTT
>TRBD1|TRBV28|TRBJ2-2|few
CASRPQGDGELFF
TGTGCCAGCAGGCCACAGGGGGACGGGGAGCTGTTTTTT
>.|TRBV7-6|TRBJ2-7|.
CASSPIANYYEQYF
TGTGCCAGCAGCCCAATCGCAAATTACTACGAGCAGTACTTC
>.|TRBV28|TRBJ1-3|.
CASTLEPGGAGNTIYF
TGTGCCAGCACTCTTGAGCCAGGAGGGGCTGGAAACACCATATATTTT